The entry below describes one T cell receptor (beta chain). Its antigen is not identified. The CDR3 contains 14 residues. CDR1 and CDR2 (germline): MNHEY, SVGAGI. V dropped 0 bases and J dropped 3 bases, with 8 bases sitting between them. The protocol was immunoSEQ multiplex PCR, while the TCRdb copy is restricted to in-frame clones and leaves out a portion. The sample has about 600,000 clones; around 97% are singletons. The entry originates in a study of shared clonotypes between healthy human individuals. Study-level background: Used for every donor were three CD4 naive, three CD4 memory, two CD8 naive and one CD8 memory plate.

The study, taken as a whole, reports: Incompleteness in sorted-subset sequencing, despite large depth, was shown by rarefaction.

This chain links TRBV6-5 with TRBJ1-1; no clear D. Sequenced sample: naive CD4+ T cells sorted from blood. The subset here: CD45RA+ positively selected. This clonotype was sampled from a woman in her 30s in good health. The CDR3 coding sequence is TGTGCCAGCAGTTACTCGTACACGGACACTGAAGCTTTCTTT. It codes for CASSYSYTDTEAFF.